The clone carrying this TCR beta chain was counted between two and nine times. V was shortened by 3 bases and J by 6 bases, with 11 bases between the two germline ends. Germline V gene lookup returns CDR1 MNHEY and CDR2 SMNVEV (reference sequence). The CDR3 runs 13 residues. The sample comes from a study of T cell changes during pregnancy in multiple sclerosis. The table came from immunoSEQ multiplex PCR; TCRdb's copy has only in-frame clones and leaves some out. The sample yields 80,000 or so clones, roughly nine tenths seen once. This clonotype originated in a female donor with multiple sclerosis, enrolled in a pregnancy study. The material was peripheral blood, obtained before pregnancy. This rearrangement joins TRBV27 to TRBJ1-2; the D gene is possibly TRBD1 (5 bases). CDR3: CASSLLAGDGYTF. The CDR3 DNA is TGTGCCAGCAGTTTGCTAGCGGGGGATGGCTACACCTTC.